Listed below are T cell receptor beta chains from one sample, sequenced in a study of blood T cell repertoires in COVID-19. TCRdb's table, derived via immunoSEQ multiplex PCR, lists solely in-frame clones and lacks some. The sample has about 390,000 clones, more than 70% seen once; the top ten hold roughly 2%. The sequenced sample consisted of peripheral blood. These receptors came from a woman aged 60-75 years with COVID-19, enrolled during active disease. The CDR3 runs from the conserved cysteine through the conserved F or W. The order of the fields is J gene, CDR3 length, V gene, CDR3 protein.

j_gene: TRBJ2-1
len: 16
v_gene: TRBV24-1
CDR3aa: CATSDRLAGGLTEQFF

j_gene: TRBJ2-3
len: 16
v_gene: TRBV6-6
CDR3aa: CASKGSPGLLTDTQYF

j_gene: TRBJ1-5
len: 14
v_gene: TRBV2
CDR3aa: CASRFTAEDQPQHF

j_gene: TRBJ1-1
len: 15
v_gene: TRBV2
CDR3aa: CASRDRGGRNTEAFF

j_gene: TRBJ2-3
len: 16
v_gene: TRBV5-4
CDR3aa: CASSSGLAAGTDTQYF

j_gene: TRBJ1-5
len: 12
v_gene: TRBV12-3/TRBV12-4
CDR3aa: CASRPTTGAQHF

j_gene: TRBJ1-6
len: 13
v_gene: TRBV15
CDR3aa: CATTSAGHSPLHF

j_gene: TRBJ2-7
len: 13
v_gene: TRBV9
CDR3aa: CASSLAGSYEQYF

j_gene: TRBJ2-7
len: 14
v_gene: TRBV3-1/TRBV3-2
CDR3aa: CASSPRTGLQEQYF

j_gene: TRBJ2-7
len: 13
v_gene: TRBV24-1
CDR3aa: CATSDSGQGGQYF

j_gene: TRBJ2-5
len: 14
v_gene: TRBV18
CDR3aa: CASSPDNLQETQYF

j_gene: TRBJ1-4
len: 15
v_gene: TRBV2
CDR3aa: CASSGTGATNEKLFF

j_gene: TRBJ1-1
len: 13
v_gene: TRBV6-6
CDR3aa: CASKQPGGTEAFF

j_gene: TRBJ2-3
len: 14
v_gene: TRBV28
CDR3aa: CASKAGGPIDTQYF

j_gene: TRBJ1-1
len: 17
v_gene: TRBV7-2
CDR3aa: CASSPRYGQGGNTEAFF

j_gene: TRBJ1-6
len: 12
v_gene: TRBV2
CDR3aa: CASTRNDSPLHF

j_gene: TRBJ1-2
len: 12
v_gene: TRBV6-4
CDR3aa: CASRVANYGYTF

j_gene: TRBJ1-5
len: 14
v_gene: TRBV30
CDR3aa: CAWSTGTLLQPQHF

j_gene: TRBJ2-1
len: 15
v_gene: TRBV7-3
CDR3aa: CASSLGTGSGHEQFF

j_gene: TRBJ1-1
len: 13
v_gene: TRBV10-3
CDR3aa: CATNHQKNTEAFF

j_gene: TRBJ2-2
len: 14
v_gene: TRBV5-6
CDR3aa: CASSSSGGPGELFF

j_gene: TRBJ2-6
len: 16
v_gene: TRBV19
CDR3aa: CASRQGAFSGANVLTF

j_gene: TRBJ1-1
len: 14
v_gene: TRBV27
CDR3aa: CASSLSQQNTEAFF

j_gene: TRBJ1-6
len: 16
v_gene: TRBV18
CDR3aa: CASSPPSPGANSPLHF

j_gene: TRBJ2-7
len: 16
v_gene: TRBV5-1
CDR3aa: CASSQMPGTGSYEQYF

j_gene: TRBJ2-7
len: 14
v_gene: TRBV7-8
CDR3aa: CASSLGPSSYEQYF

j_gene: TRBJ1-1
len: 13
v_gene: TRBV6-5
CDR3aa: CASTWTLAGEAFF

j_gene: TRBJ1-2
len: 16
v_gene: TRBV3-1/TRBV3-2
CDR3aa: CASSSYRDQANYGYTF

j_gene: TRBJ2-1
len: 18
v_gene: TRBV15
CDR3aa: CATSREVSVAGKYNEQFF

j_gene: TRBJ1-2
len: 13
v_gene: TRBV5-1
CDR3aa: CASSLEPQGGYTF

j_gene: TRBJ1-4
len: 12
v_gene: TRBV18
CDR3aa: CASSEGGEKLFF

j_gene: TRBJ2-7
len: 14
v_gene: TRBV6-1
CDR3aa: CASSEAATSYEQYF

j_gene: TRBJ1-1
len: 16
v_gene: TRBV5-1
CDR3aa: CASSLPTGPIHSEAFF

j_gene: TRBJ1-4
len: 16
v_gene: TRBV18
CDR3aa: CASSPQGASSNEKLFF

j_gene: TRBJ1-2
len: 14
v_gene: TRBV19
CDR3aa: CASSIDRQNYGYTF

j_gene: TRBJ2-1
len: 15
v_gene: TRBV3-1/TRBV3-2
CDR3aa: CASSQVQRGSNEQFF

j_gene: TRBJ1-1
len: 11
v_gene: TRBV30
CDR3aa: CAWADSTEAFF

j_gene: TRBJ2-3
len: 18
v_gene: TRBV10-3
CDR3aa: CAISEGTGGKGGTDTQYF

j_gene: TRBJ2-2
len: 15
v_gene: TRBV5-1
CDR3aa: CASSLGSPNTGELFF

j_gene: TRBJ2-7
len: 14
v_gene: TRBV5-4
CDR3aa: CASSLRTAYEEQYF

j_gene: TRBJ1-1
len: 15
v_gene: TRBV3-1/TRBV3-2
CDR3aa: CASSQDGQPNTEAFF

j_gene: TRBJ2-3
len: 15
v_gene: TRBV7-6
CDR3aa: CASTKLAGGSDTQYF

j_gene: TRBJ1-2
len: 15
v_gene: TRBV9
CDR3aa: CASGPTGLGYYGYTF

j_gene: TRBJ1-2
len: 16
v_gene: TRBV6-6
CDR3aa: CASSYYGTGTNYGYTF

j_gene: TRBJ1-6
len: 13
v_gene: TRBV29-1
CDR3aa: CSVGEGGNSPLHF

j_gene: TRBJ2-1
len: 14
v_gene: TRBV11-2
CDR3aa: CASSLPYSYNEQFF

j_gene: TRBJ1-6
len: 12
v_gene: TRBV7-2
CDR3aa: CASSLTTGFLHF

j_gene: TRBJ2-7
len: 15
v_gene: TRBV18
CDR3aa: CASSTGQGGSYEQYF

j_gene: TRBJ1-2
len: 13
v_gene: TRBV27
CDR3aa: CASSSDRSYGYTF

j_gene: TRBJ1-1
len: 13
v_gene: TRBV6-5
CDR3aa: CASSYNRNTEAFF

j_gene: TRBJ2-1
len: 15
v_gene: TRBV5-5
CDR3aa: CASSLDRGRGNEQFF

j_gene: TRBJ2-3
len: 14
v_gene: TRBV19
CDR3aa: CASSSGQGVDTQYF

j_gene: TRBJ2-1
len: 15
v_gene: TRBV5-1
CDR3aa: CASASGGNGNNEQFF